This T cell receptor beta chain is drawn from a study of T-cell reconstitution after alpha-beta-depleted transplantation in children. The germline V gene has CDR1 LGHDT and CDR2 YNNKEL (reference sequence). The CDR3 sequence is 15 residues long. V shed 3 bases, J shed 6 bases, and the junction held 9 bases outside the gene matches. The library targeted TCRbeta and was prepared with unique molecular identifiers. TCRdb reanalysed the PCR reads using MiXCR and keeps one entry per CDR3 protein. This table holds around 400,000 distinct CDR3 sequences, 11% found once. Sequencing was performed on PBMCs from the stem cell graft donor, taken from the stem cell graft. The rearrangement links TRBV3-1 to TRBJ2-7; 9 positions agree with TRBD1. This receptor was identified in a human donor who donated a stem cell graft to a child with acute myeloid leukemia. The CDR3 loop is CASSQAGTGLGEQYV. CDR3 DNA sequence: TGTGCCAGCAGCCAGGCCGGGACAGGGTTGGGCGAGCAGTACGTC.